These 32 T cell receptor beta chains were sequenced from one sample in a study of T cell clonality in common variable immunodeficiency. TCRdb's table, derived via immunoSEQ multiplex PCR, lists solely in-frame clones and lacks some. There are fewer than 60,000 clones in the sample, none observed a single time. The material sequenced was peripheral blood mononuclear cells. All receptors derive from a person aged 18 to 70 in good health.

This clone was found many times. The read gets to within 3 residues of the CDR3 end, and the germline J gene fills in the rest. The rearrangement links TRBV19 to TRBJ1-5, with D perhaps matching TRBD1 (6 bases). The germline CDR1 and CDR2 sequences are LNHDA and SQIVND (reference sequence). Trimming stripped 6 bases from V and 5 bases from J, with 17 bases between. The CDR3 spans 15 residues. The CDR3 loop is CASRPRGQPYQPQHF. The DNA read from the CDR3 is TGTGCCAGTAGACCCCGAGGACAGCCTTATCAGCCC.

The table lists this clone with many counts. The observed sequence ends 3 residues before the CDR3 terminus, with the missing tail filled in from the germline J gene. V and J are TRBV7-6 and TRBJ2-2, with unresolved D. The CDR3 extends over 15 amino acids. From germline, CDR1 is SGHVS and CDR2 FNYEAQ. Trimming removed 2 bases from V and 2 bases from J, with 9 bases in between. The DNA read from the CDR3 is TGTGCCAGCAGCTTAATCCAGTTCAACACCGGGGAG. Its translation: CASSLIQFNTGE. From start to end, the CDR3 is CASSLIQFNTGELFF.

This clone was recorded at least ten times. Coverage ceases 3 residues before the CDR3 finishes, and the germline J gene fills in the end. At the DNA level, this CDR3 is encoded by other sequences in the same sample as well. This chain connects TRBV7-2 to TRBJ2-7; tentatively, D is TRBD2 (6 bases). The CDR3 runs 12 residues. Germline lookup yields CDR1 SGHTA and CDR2 FQGNSA. Trimming stripped 4 bases from V and 3 bases from J, with 7 bases between. The CDR3 protein is CASSSDYYEQYF. The DNA read from the CDR3 is TGTGCCAGCAGCTCGGACTACTACGAG.

This clone has at least ten counts. The CDR3 end is not reached by the read, which stops 3 residues before it; the germline J gene fills it in. V gene TRBV19 combines with J gene TRBJ1-2; TRBD1 matches 8 bases. Germline assignment: CDR1 LNHDA and CDR2 SQIVND (reference sequence). Trimming cost V 7 bases and J 4 bases; bases outside gene matches: 11. The CDR3 spans 15 residues. The CDR3 bases that were read are TGTGCCAGTATTAGAGACAGGGGCAGATCCTATGGC. It yields the protein CASIRDRGRSYG. The full CDR3 protein reads CASIRDRGRSYGYTF.

The table lists this clone with many counts. The DNA read from the CDR3 is TGCGCCAGCAGTGCCGCTAGCGGGGGCACTGAG. This encodes CASSAASGGTE. The whole CDR3 protein is CASSAASGGTEQFF. This chain links TRBV10-1 with TRBJ2-1; 10 bases are shared with TRBD2. The read ends 3 residues shy of where the CDR3 ends; the end is completed using the germline J gene. Germline CDR1 reads WNHNN; CDR2 reads SYGVQD (reference sequence). The CDR3 extends over 14 amino acids. Losses at the gene ends were 4 bases for V and 9 bases for J; bases not matched to a gene: 6.

Many counts were recorded for this clone. This CDR3 is CASSQDPAGAGAETQYF. CDR3 DNA (partial): TGCGCCAGCAGCCAAGACCCAGCGGGGGCAGGAGCAGAGACC. The V and J genes are TRBV4-1 and TRBJ2-5, with 8 nucleotides matching TRBD2. The CDR3 end falls 3 residues outside the read, so it is completed with the germline J gene. The germline V gene has CDR1 MGHRA and CDR2 YSYEKL. The CDR3 has 17 amino acids. V shed 0 bases, J shed 4 bases, and the junction held 10 bases outside the gene matches.

In its sample, this clone was seen many times. A junction boundary mismatches the germline segment, possibly from a read error. The read comes to an end 3 residues before the CDR3 does, leaving the germline J gene to fill in the end. This chain uses TRBV7-7 with TRBJ2-5, with a possible D match to TRBD2 (7 bases). Per germline, CDR1 SSHAT and CDR2 FNYEAQ (reference sequence). The CDR3 length is 14 residues. The CDR3 is CASSWEGVQETQYF. The sequenced CDR3 bases are TGTGCTAGCAGCTGGGAGGGGGTCCAAGAGACC.

In the case of this clone: The DNA ends 3 residues before the CDR3 does, and the rest of the CDR3 is filled in from the germline J gene. The J gene is TRBJ2-5, the V gene TRBV5-4; 7 bases align to TRBD2. In germline, CDR1 is SGHNT, CDR2 YYREEE (reference sequence). This CDR3 region has 16 residues. The ends lost 6 bases at V and 7 bases at J; junction bases unmatched: 18. The chain's CDR3 is CASKGEPGTNRGTQYF. CDR3 bases read: TGTGCCAGCAAAGGAGAGCCGGGGACTAATCGTGGGACC.

This clone was found many times. The read ends 3 residues early relative to the CDR3; the germline J gene fills the gap. The genes are TRBV20-1 and TRBJ2-3; D is perhaps TRBD2 (5 bases). CDR3 size: 15 residues. Germline CDR1 reads DFQATT; CDR2 reads SNEGSKA (reference sequence). V lost 5 bases, J lost 1 base, and 16 bases lay in between. The CDR3 bases that were read are TGCAGTGCTGCCCGAGGGAGCGGCGGCACAGATACG. Protein product: CSAARGSGGTDT. The CDR3 in its entirety is CSAARGSGGTDTQYF.

This clone was observed a handful of times. The CDR3 extends 3 residues past the end of the read, so its final part is completed from the germline J gene. The chain couples TRBV18 to TRBJ1-2; D is perhaps TRBD1 (6 bases). Germline-derived CDR1 and CDR2 are KGHSH and LQKENI. There are 13 residues in the CDR3. The sequenced CDR3 bases are TGTGCCAGCTCGCCTACAGGGCCGGACGGC. Translating it yields CASSPTGPDG. The full CDR3 sequence reads CASSPTGPDGYTF.

In this sample, this clone turned up many times. The CDR3 end falls 3 residues outside the read, so it is completed with the germline J gene. The chain is built from TRBV11-2 and TRBJ2-5; 10 nucleotides align to TRBD1. The CDR3 has 15 amino acids. V shed 5 bases, J shed 2 bases, and the junction held 5 bases outside the gene matches. Germline assignment: CDR1 SGHAT and CDR2 FQNNGV. The CDR3 is CASSPRQGAQETQYF. The covered CDR3 bases are TGTGCCAGCAGCCCCCGACAGGGGGCGCAAGAGACC.

This clone was found many times. The read terminates 3 residues before the CDR3 end, so the remaining end is supplied by the germline J gene. The J gene is TRBJ2-5, the V gene TRBV7-2; 8 bases fit TRBD2. J gave up 4 bases and V 3 bases, and 4 bases lay outside the gene matches. The CDR3 extends over 14 amino acids. Germline loops: CDR1 SGHTA, CDR2 FQGNSA. CDR3 protein: CASSFNGGGETQYF. The part of the CDR3 DNA that was read is TGTGCCAGCAGCTTCAACGGGGGGGGAGAGACC.

This clone was counted at least ten times. The read halts 3 residues ahead of the CDR3 end, with the missing end drawn from the germline J gene. This rearrangement joins TRBV19 to TRBJ2-1; 7 positions agree with TRBD1. V gave up 4 bases and J gave up 7 bases; unmatched junction bases: 13. The CDR3 length is 16 residues. Looked up from germline, CDR1 is LNHDA and CDR2 is SQIVND (reference sequence). The CDR3 is CASSTLRQGGGNEQFF. The sequenced part of the CDR3 DNA is TGTGCCAGTAGTACCCTTCGACAGGGTGGTGGGAATGAG.

This clone appeared many times. The DNA ends 3 residues before the CDR3 does, and the rest of the CDR3 is filled in from the germline J gene. The genes are TRBV6-1 and TRBJ2-7; the D gene is possibly TRBD2 (5 bases). The CDR3 totals 14 residues. Trimming took 2 bases from V and 1 from J, leaving 9 bases between them. Germline CDR1 and CDR2: MNHNS and SASEGT. CDR3: CASSEIGESYEQYF. The CDR3 DNA, read in part, is TGTGCCAGCAGTGAAATCGGGGAATCCTACGAG.

This clone was counted many times. The read ends 3 residues early relative to the CDR3; the germline J gene fills the gap. The genes are TRBV18 and TRBJ1-1; tentative D call: TRBD1 (6 bases). Trimming removed 2 bases from V and 6 bases from J, with 10 bases in between. The CDR3 is made up of 13 amino acids. From germline, CDR1 is KGHSH and CDR2 LQKENI. The CDR3 bases that were read are TGTGCCAGCTCACCATTTGACAGGCCTGAA. Its protein product is CASSPFDRPE. The complete CDR3 protein is CASSPFDRPEAFF.

This clone was picked up many times. Coverage ceases 3 residues before the CDR3 finishes, and the germline J gene fills in the end. The chain carries TRBV29-1 and TRBJ2-5, with TRBD2 matching over 16 bases. This CDR3 region has 16 residues. The V gene's germline CDR1 is SQVTM and CDR2 ANQGSEA. The V gene end was trimmed by 4 bases and the J gene end by 3 bases; junction bases not matched to a gene: 5. CDR3 DNA (partial): TGCAGCGTTGCCGGGACTAGCGGGAGGGCAGAAGAGACC. It codes for CSVAGTSGRAEET. The full CDR3 sequence reads CSVAGTSGRAEETQYF.

This clone was seen repeatedly, ten times or more. The read ends 3 residues before the CDR3 terminus; that terminus is restored from the germline J gene. This chain uses TRBV30 with TRBJ1-4, with a weak D call TRBD1 (6 bases). CDR3 length: 13 residues. V lost 2 bases, J lost 8 bases, and 12 bases lay in between. Germline V gene data show CDR1 as GTSNPN and CDR2 as SVGIG (reference sequence). CDR3 bases read: TGTGCCTGGAGTCTAAATACAGGGGAAAAA. It encodes CAWSLNTGEK. The complete CDR3 protein is CAWSLNTGEKLFF. Using reference TRBV30 and TRBJ1-4 for the parts outside the CDR3, the full variable domain is SQTIHQWPATLVQPVGSPLSLECTVEGTSNPNLYWYRQAAGRGLQLLFYSVGIGQISSEVPQNLSASRPQDRQFILSSKKLLLSDSGFYLCAWSLNTGEKLFFGSGTQLSVL.

This clone was seen at least ten times. The read ends 3 residues before the CDR3 terminus; that terminus is restored from the germline J gene. The V call is TRBV6-4, the J call TRBJ2-5; the match to TRBD2 covers 10 bases. The J segment lost 5 bases and the V segment lost 2 bases, leaving 17 bases of the junction unmatched. CDR1 and CDR2 (germline): MRHNA, SNTAGT. The CDR3 is made up of 19 amino acids. CDR3 amino acids: CASSDEVGSGRTKRETQYF. The sequenced part of the CDR3 DNA is TGTGCCAGCAGTGACGAAGTTGGTAGCGGGAGGACCAAAAGGGAGACC.

This clone was recorded at least ten times. The CDR3 end is not reached by the read, which stops 3 residues before it; the germline J gene fills it in. V is TRBV20-1 and J is TRBJ1-2; tentatively, D is TRBD1 (6 bases). The germline V gene encodes CDR1 DFQATT and CDR2 SNEGSKA (reference sequence). The CDR3 spans 13 residues. The CDR3 region is CSASNSGARGYTF. The sequenced CDR3 bases are TGCAGTGCTAGCAATTCAGGGGCTAGGGGC.

This clone was counted ten times or more. Other DNA sequences in this sample translate to the same CDR3. The part of the CDR3 DNA that was read is TGTGCCAGCAGGAAACCAGGTTTCTCTGGAAACACC. Its protein is CASRKPGFSGNT. The whole CDR3 is CASRKPGFSGNTIYF. The chain carries TRBV6-2 or TRBV6-3 and TRBJ1-3; D is ambiguous. The read is 3 residues too short to cover the CDR3 end, so that end is filled in from the germline J gene. Germline CDR1 is MNHEY and CDR2 is SVGEGT. This CDR3 is built from 15 residues. V was clipped by 6 bases and J by 0 bases, with 12 bases between them.

This clone occurred many times. Read coverage stops 3 residues before the CDR3 terminus; the germline J gene supplies the remainder. The rearrangement joins TRBV19 to TRBJ2-7; the D call may be TRBD1 or TRBD2 (6 bases each). The CDR3 runs 18 residues. Trimming cost V 0 bases and J 2 bases, with 20 bases left between them. Germline V gene sequence: CDR1 LNHDA, CDR2 SQIVND (reference sequence). CDR3 DNA (partial): TGTGCCAGTAGTATAGATGGGAGGCGTCAGGACAGTACCTACGAG. Translation: CASSIDGRRQDSTYE. The entire CDR3 reads CASSIDGRRQDSTYEQYF.

This clone was counted many times. The read terminates 3 residues before the CDR3 end, so the remaining end is supplied by the germline J gene. V is TRBV19 and J is TRBJ2-7; 9 bases fit TRBD1. Germline V gene sequence: CDR1 LNHDA, CDR2 SQIVND (reference sequence). Trimming removed 6 bases from V and 2 bases from J; junction bases left unmatched: 2. The CDR3 is made up of 13 amino acids. The CDR3 region is CASRGTGTYEQYF. CDR3 bases read: TGTGCCAGTAGGGGGACAGGGACCTACGAG.

Ten or more counts support this clone. Sequencing ends 3 residues short of the CDR3 end; the germline J gene provides the rest. The gene calls are TRBV5-4 and TRBJ2-2; tentative D call: TRBD2 (6 bases). V was trimmed by 4 bases and J by 9 bases, leaving 19 bases between them. Germline-derived CDR1 and CDR2 are SGHNT and YYREEE (reference sequence). CDR3 size: 15 residues. Incomplete CDR3 DNA: TGTGCCAGCAGCCGCGGCGCGACTAGTCGCCGGGAG. It specifies CASSRGATSRRE. The complete CDR3 reads CASSRGATSRRELFF. Full variable domain (missing parts from reference TRBV5-4 and TRBJ2-2): ETGVTQSPTHLIKTRGQQVTLRCSSQSGHNTVSWYQQALGQGPQFIFQYYREEENGRGNFPPRFSGLQFPNYSSELNVNALELDDSALYLCASSRGATSRRELFFGEGSRLTVL.

This clone has ten or more counts. The CDR3 extends 3 residues past the end of the read, so its final part is completed from the germline J gene. V usage is TRBV6-1 and J usage is TRBJ1-2; 10 bases agree with TRBD1. The CDR3 extends over 14 amino acids. Germline V gene data show CDR1 as MNHNS and CDR2 as SASEGT. Here the CDR3 reads CASSGQGADGGYTF. The CDR3 bases that were read are TGTGCCAGCAGTGGACAGGGGGCGGATGGGGGC.

This clone appeared many times. The read ends 3 residues before the CDR3 terminus; that terminus is restored from the germline J gene. The rearrangement links TRBV5-4 to TRBJ1-2; 10 bases are shared with TRBD1. CDR1 SGHNT and CDR2 YYREEE come from the germline V gene (reference sequence). CDR3 length equals 13 residues. Partial CDR3 DNA: TGTGCCAGCAGCTGGGACAGGGGAGAAGGC. It yields the protein CASSWDRGEG. From start to end, the CDR3 is CASSWDRGEGYTF.

CDR3 DNA (partial): TGTGCCAGCAGCGGGACAAATACCCACCCTAGA. This gives the protein CASSGTNTHPR. The whole CDR3 region reads CASSGTNTHPRAFF. The rearrangement joins TRBV6-2 or TRBV6-3 to TRBJ1-1; TRBD1 is a possible D gene (6 bases). The read ends 3 residues shy of where the CDR3 ends; the end is completed using the germline J gene. This CDR3 is built from 14 residues. In germline, CDR1 is MNHEY, CDR2 SVGEGT.

This clone was recorded at least ten times. From the germline J gene comes the end of the CDR3, since the read stops 3 residues before it. The chain employs TRBV7-9 and TRBJ1-2; 11 nucleotides agree with TRBD1. Trimming took 8 bases from V and 5 from J; bases not matched to a gene: 4. Germline V gene sequence: CDR1 SEHNR, CDR2 FQNEAQ (reference sequence). The CDR3 is 13 amino acids. Incomplete CDR3 DNA: TGTGCCAGCGGGACAGGGGGGGTGTATGGC. The encoded protein is CASGTGGVYG. The whole CDR3 reads CASGTGGVYGYTF.

This clone was seen ten or more times. The CDR3 end falls 3 residues outside the read, so it is completed with the germline J gene. The chain carries TRBV18 and TRBJ2-1, with TRBD2 matching over 13 bases. CDR3 length equals 17 residues. V was clipped by 2 bases and J by 7 bases; unmatched bases: 8. Germline loops: CDR1 KGHSH, CDR2 LQKENI. The CDR3 reads CASSPSGLAGVRNEQFF. The sequenced CDR3 bases are TGTGCCAGCTCACCATCCGGACTAGCGGGAGTTAGGAATGAG.

In this sample, this clone turned up a few times. Read coverage stops 3 residues before the CDR3 terminus; the germline J gene supplies the remainder. The chain uses TRBV2 and TRBJ1-2; D perhaps matches TRBD1 (5 bases). Germline V gene lookup returns CDR1 SNHLY and CDR2 FYNNEI. V lost 8 bases and J 2 bases, leaving 12 bases between the germline ends. This CDR3 has 13 residues. CDR3 DNA (partial): TGTGCCAGCCAGTCTAGACAGAACTATGGC. This translates into CASQSRQNYG. The CDR3 in full is CASQSRQNYGYTF. The whole variable domain, remainder taken from reference TRBV2 and TRBJ1-2, is EPEVTQTPSHQVTQMGQEVILRCVPISNHLYFYWYRQILGQKVEFLVSFYNNEISEKSEIFDDQFSVERPDGSNFTLKIRSTKLEDSAMYFCASQSRQNYGYTFGSGTRLTVV.

This clone was seen at least ten times. The read is 3 residues too short to cover the CDR3 end, so that end is filled in from the germline J gene. The chain recombines TRBV12-3 or TRBV12-4 with TRBJ2-7, with TRBD1 identical over 7 bases. V lost 5 bases to trimming and J lost 5 bases; unmatched junction nucleotides: 9. This CDR3 region has 14 residues. This CDR3 reads CASSPDRSLHEQYF. The sequenced part of the CDR3 DNA is TGTGCCAGCAGTCCGGACAGGAGCCTCCACGAG.

Of note for this clone: The read ends 3 residues shy of where the CDR3 ends; the end is completed using the germline J gene. The chain is built from TRBV5-1 and TRBJ2-3, with a possible D match to TRBD2 (6 bases). Germline CDR1 reads SGHRS; CDR2 reads YFSETQ. The CDR3 contains 14 residues. Trimming left V 5 bases short and J 6 bases short, with 16 bases between. The covered CDR3 bases are TGCGCCAGCAGAATAGCGGCGGAGGTTGATACG. Its protein product is CASRIAAEVDT. The whole CDR3 protein reads CASRIAAEVDTQYF.

This clone was counted at least ten times. The read ends 3 residues before the CDR3 terminus; that terminus is restored from the germline J gene. This chain joins TRBV5-4 and TRBJ1-2; a weak D match, TRBD1 (6 bases). The CDR3 extends over 14 amino acids. V shed 0 bases and J shed 5 bases, with 11 bases lying between them. Germline assignment: CDR1 SGHNT and CDR2 YYREEE (reference sequence). CDR3 DNA (partial): TGTGCCAGCAGCTTGGAGGGGGACGGGTATGGC. Its protein is CASSLEGDGYG. The whole CDR3 sequence reads CASSLEGDGYGYTF.